This T cell receptor (beta chain) is from a study of blood T cell repertoires in COVID-19. Study-wide background: PBMCs, B-cell-depleted T cells, or T cells provided the cDNA or gDNA that made up the material.

In the authors' workflow: Amplification from reference gene primers served as the basis for estimated nucleated cell counts. Assay: immunoSEQ multiplex PCR; the TCRdb copy retains only in-frame clones and omits some. The DNA gave D and trimming, while V, J and clone size come from that table. Of 120,000 to 150,000 clones listed, approximately 80% are singletons. This clone has just one count. The sequence came from a human donor in a cohort sampled during active COVID-19. Source material: peripheral blood.

CDR3 residues: CASSLIGTSRLYNEQFF. In DNA form, the CDR3 reads TGTGCCAGCAGCTTGATAGGGACTAGCCGACTTTACAATGAGCAGTTCTTC. The chain recombines TRBV7-9 with TRBJ2-1, with 9 bases lining up with TRBD2. V shed 3 bases and J 4 bases; nucleotides not matched to a gene: 10. This CDR3 contains 17 residues. Per germline, CDR1 SEHNR and CDR2 FQNEAQ (reference sequence). The full variable domain, with the rest looked up from reference TRBV7-9 and TRBJ2-1, is DTGVSQNPRHKITKRGQNVTFRCDPISEHNRLYWYRQTLGQGPEFLTYFQNEAQLEKSRLLSDRFSAERPKGSFSTLEIQRTEQGDSAMYLCASSLIGTSRLYNEQFFGPGTRLTVL.